This paragraph covers one T cell receptor (beta chain) sequence. The record originates from a study of blood T cell repertoires in COVID-19. Across the study: COVID-19 samples from acute and convalescent phases originated in the United States, Italy and Spain. T cells, B-cell-depleted T cells, or PBMCs supplied cDNA or gDNA.

Authors' methods: Researchers report that nucleated cell counts were estimated from reference gene primer amplification. Repertoires were generated with immunoSEQ multiplex PCR, while TCRdb's copy carries only in-frame clones and drops some. V, J and clone size were drawn from that table, and D and trimming were deduced from the DNA. The data contain 180,000 or so clones, about 86% of them singletons. The sequence came from a man aged 18 to 30 with active or convalescent COVID-19. The sequenced sample consisted of peripheral blood.

CDR3 loop: CASSSALGGAGLTDTQYF. The DNA of the CDR3 is TGTGCCAGTAGTTCCGCTTTAGGAGGGGCAGGGTTGACAGATACGCAGTATTTT. This chain links TRBV19 with TRBJ2-3; the D gene is possibly TRBD2 (6 bases). CDR3 length: 18 amino acids. Germline assignment: CDR1 LNHDA and CDR2 SQIVND (reference sequence). With 5 bases removed from V and 3 bases from J, the gap between germline ends came to 24 bases.